These 22 T cell receptor beta chains originate from one sample sequenced in a study of breast tumors, draining lymph nodes, adjacent tissues. TCRdb re-derived calls from the multiplex PCR reads in MiXCR, one entry per CDR3 protein. The sample has 7,500 or so distinct CDR3 sequences, about 74% seen once. Material for sequencing was tumor-adjacent breast tissue. These receptors all stem from a female donor with breast cancer. Some clones in this sample may be carry-over from other donors' samples.

The V and J genes are TRBV7-2 and TRBJ2-7; 13 bases fit TRBD2. V shed 4 bases, J shed 4 bases, and the junction held 1 base outside the gene matches. Germline-derived CDR1 and CDR2 are SGHTA and FQGNSA. The CDR3 totals 14 residues. The CDR3 bases are TGTGCCAGCAGCTCGACTAGCGGGAGGTACGAGCAGTACTTC. Amino acid sequence: CASSSTSGRYEQYF.

This chain connects TRBV7-2 to TRBJ2-7, with TRBD2 as a possible D gene (5 bases). Germline V gives CDR1 SGHTA, CDR2 FQGNSA. Trimming removed 1 base from V and 0 bases from J, with 19 bases in between. The CDR3 consists of 18 residues. This CDR3 is CASSLGPLGVLSSYEQYF. The CDR3 nucleotides read TGTGCCAGCAGCTTAGGGCCCCTCGGGGTATTGAGCTCCTACGAGCAGTACTTC.

V and J are TRBV24-1 and TRBJ2-1; D is possibly TRBD1 or TRBD2 (6 bases each). Trimming left V 6 bases short and J 2 bases short, with 16 bases between. The CDR3 runs 16 residues. Germline V lookup: CDR1 KGHDR, CDR2 SFDVKD. Here the CDR3 reads CATSKTGAFTYNEQFF. The DNA of the CDR3 is TGTGCCACCAGTAAAACGGGGGCTTTTACCTACAATGAGCAGTTCTTC.

The genes are TRBV12-3 or TRBV12-4 and TRBJ2-3; perhaps TRBD1 as D (5 bases). V gave up 5 bases and J gave up 6 bases, with 12 bases separating them. This CDR3 comprises 13 residues. Written as DNA, the CDR3 is TGTGCCAGCAGTCAGCAACAGGCGGATACGCAGTATTTT. It yields the protein CASSQQQADTQYF.

The chain carries TRBV7-2 and TRBJ2-7, with D unclear. The CDR3 contains 14 residues. CDR1 is SGHTA and CDR2 is FQGNSA in the germline V gene. Deletions cut 5 bases from V and 2 bases from J, with 13 bases between. The CDR3 loop reads CASSLGPGAYEQYF. The CDR3 DNA follows: TGTGCCAGCAGCCTAGGACCGGGCGCCTACGAGCAGTACTTC.

The chain recombines TRBV10-3 with TRBJ2-3, with a tentative D call TRBD1 (6 bases). This CDR3 spans 17 amino acids. Germline CDR1 is ENHRY and CDR2 is SYGVKD. Trimming took off 8 bases at V and 2 bases at J, with 23 bases between the two ends. In nucleotides, the CDR3 is TGTGCCATCTCCACCTCAAGGGGTTCAGGGGACACAGATACGCAGTATTTT. It specifies CAISTSRGSGDTDTQYF.

Judged by abundance, this clonotype is medium-sized. The chain employs TRBV14 and TRBJ1-4; no clear D gene. Germline V CDR1 and CDR2: SGHDN, FVKESK. The CDR3 is 13 amino acids. Trimming took off 4 bases at V and 8 bases at J, with 11 bases between the two ends. CDR3 in amino acids: CASSRPPGEKLFF. In DNA, the CDR3 is TGTGCCAGCAGCCGCCCCCCCGGGGAAAAACTGTTTTTT.

This clonotype has only one observation. The rearrangement joins TRBV5-1 to TRBJ1-6; D unresolved. V lost 8 bases and J lost 8, with 14 bases in between. CDR1 and CDR2 (germline): SGHRS, YFSETQ. The CDR3 length is 13 residues. The CDR3 loop is CASSRELYSPLHF. The CDR3 DNA reads TGCGCCAGTTCTCGCGAACTGTATTCACCCCTCCACTTT. Supplemented by reference TRBV5-1 and TRBJ1-6, the full variable domain reads KAGVTQTPRYLIKTRGQQVTLSCSPISGHRSVSWYQQTPGQGLQFLFEYFSETQRNKGNFPGRFSGRQFSNSRSEMNVSTLELGDSALYLCASSRELYSPLHFGNGTRLTVT.

By sample share, this clonotype is medium-sized. The genes are TRBV12-3 or TRBV12-4 and TRBJ2-1; 9 bases are a match to TRBD2. This CDR3 is built from 15 residues. V lost 1 base and J lost 7; bases outside the gene matches: 5. CDR3 nucleotide sequence: TGTGCCAGCAGTTTAGGAGCGGGAGGCAGTAATGAGCAGTTCTTC. This codes for CASSLGAGGSNEQFF.

V is TRBV20-1 and J is TRBJ2-5, with D tentatively TRBD2 (5 bases). Deletions cut 0 bases from V and 5 bases from J, with 13 bases between. The CDR3 has 14 residues. Germline CDR1 is DFQATT and CDR2 is SNEGSKA (reference sequence). CDR3 sequence: CSARDLYGMETQYF. The DNA for the CDR3 is TGCAGTGCTAGAGATCTATACGGGATGGAGACCCAGTACTTC.

V is TRBV5-1 and J is TRBJ2-3, with TRBD2 matching 9 bases. V trimming: 5 bases; J trimming: 0 bases; junction bases outside the gene matches: 4. Germline V gene data show CDR1 as SGHRS and CDR2 as YFSETQ. The CDR3 is made up of 15 amino acids. For the CDR3, the DNA is TGCGCCAGCAGACGCGGGGGGGTTAGCACAGATACGCAGTATTTT. This gives the protein CASRRGGVSTDTQYF.

The DNA of the CDR3 is TGTGCCAGCCAAGCCATTACCGGGACAGCACATTCACCCCTCCACTTT. As protein: CASQAITGTAHSPLHF. The genes are TRBV7-3 and TRBJ1-6; 7 bases align to TRBD1. Germline CDR1 and CDR2: SGHTA and FQGTGA. This CDR3 contains 16 residues. The trim removed 8 bases at V and 8 bases at J, leaving 15 bases unmatched.

The chain combines TRBV20-1 with TRBJ1-4; the D gene is possibly TRBD1 (6 bases). The CDR3 totals 13 residues. Trimming left V 6 bases short and J 5 bases short, with 13 bases between. In germline, CDR1 is DFQATT, CDR2 SNEGSKA (reference sequence). The CDR3 here is CSAGGHPNEKLFF. CDR3 sequence (DNA): TGCAGTGCGGGGGGACACCCGAATGAAAAACTGTTTTTT.

This chain joins TRBV2 and TRBJ1-3, with no clear D. Per the germline V gene, CDR1 is SNHLY and CDR2 is FYNNEI. V lost 2 bases, J lost 0 bases, and 5 bases lay in between. The CDR3 totals 14 residues. CDR3 nucleotides: TGTGCCAGCAGTGAATTCGGCTCTGGAAACACCATATATTTT. Encoded protein: CASSEFGSGNTIYF.

The table lists this clonotype with many counts. This chain links TRBV30 with TRBJ1-3; TRBD1 might be the D (5 bases). There are 12 residues in the CDR3. Germline assignment: CDR1 GTSNPN and CDR2 SVGIG (reference sequence). CDR3: CSVTDSGNTIYF. The CDR3 nucleotides read TGTAGCGTGACAGACTCTGGAAACACCATATATTTT. Variable domain in full (rest from reference TRBV30 and TRBJ1-3): SQTIHQWPATLVQPVGSPLSLECTVEGTSNPNLYWYRQAAGRGLQLLFYSVGIGQISSEVPQNLSASRPQDRQFILSSKKLLLSDSGFYLCSVTDSGNTIYFGEGSWLTVV.

The V and J genes are TRBV30 and TRBJ2-5; TRBD2 aligns across 7 bases. The CDR3 has 13 amino acids. The germline CDR1 and CDR2 sequences are GTSNPN and SVGIG (reference sequence). The V and J ends lost 7 bases and 5 bases, in that order; junction bases with no gene match: 10. CDR3 amino acids: CALRGEGRETQYF. The CDR3 region has the DNA TGTGCCTTACGGGGGGAGGGCCGGGAGACCCAGTACTTC.

The rearrangement links TRBV20-1 to TRBJ2-7; D possibly uses TRBD1 or TRBD2 (5 bases each). Germline lookup yields CDR1 DFQATT and CDR2 SNEGSKA (reference sequence). V was shortened by 2 bases and J by 3 bases, with 17 bases between the two germline ends. CDR3 size: 15 residues. The CDR3 protein is CSARPRDRLDYEQYF. DNA for the CDR3: TGCAGTGCTAGACCCCGGGACCGGTTAGACTACGAGCAGTACTTC.

This clonotype was picked up one time. V usage is TRBV5-1 and J usage is TRBJ2-3; 7 bases are a match to TRBD2. Germline V gene data show CDR1 as SGHRS and CDR2 as YFSETQ. The CDR3 has 16 amino acids. After removal of 4 bases from V and 0 bases from J, the junction contained 8 bases not matched to a gene. Here the CDR3 reads CASSPGPSGSTDTQYF. The CDR3 DNA is TGCGCCAGCAGCCCCGGGCCTAGCGGCAGCACAGATACGCAGTATTTT.

This rearrangement joins TRBV20-1 to TRBJ2-5; a possible D gene is TRBD1 (5 bases). This CDR3 region has 12 residues. Trimming left V 6 bases short and J 5 bases short, with 13 bases between. Per the germline V gene, CDR1 is DFQATT and CDR2 is SNEGSKA (reference sequence). This CDR3 is CSAYLAGETQYF. As DNA, the CDR3 is TGCAGTGCGTATCTTGCAGGGGAGACCCAGTACTTC.

This chain connects TRBV20-1 to TRBJ2-2, with 7 bases identical to TRBD2. Germline assignment: CDR1 DFQATT and CDR2 SNEGSKA (reference sequence). V lost 5 bases to trimming and J lost 6 bases; unmatched junction nucleotides: 6. The CDR3 extends over 13 amino acids. The CDR3 region is CSAHPGGSGELFF. The CDR3 region has the DNA TGCAGTGCTCATCCGGGGGGTTCCGGGGAGCTGTTTTTT.

As concerns this clonotype: Germline is not matched at one junction end, which may reflect a read error. This chain links TRBV10-3 with TRBJ2-1, with 8 bases matching TRBD1. Germline V gives CDR1 ENHRY, CDR2 SYGVKD. The CDR3 loop spans 10 amino acids. The CDR3 DNA follows: TGTGCCATCGGAGGACAGGGAAAGTTCTTT. It translates to CAIGGQGKFF.

This clonotype is judged medium-sized. The chain employs TRBV19 and TRBJ2-1; maybe TRBD2 (5 bases). The germline V gene encodes CDR1 LNHDA and CDR2 SQIVND (reference sequence). CDR3 size: 14 residues. The germline V and J ends were trimmed by 5 bases and 7 bases, with 15 bases remaining between them. CDR3 loop: CASSYSSGGNEQFF. The CDR3 nucleotides are TGTGCCAGTAGTTATTCTTCCGGCGGGAATGAGCAGTTCTTC.